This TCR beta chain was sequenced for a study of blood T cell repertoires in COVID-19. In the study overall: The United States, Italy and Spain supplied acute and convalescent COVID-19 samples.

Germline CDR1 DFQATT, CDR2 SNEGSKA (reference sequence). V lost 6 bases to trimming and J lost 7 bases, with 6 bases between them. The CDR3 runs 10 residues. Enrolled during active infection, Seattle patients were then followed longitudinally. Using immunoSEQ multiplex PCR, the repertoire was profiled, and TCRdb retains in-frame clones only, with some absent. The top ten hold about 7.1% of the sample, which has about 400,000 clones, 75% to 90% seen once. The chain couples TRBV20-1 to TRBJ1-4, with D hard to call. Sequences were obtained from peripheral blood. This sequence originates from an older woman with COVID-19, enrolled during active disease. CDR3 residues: CSALSEKLFF. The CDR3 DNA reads TGCAGTGCCCTTAGTGAAAAACTGTTTTTT.